This T cell receptor beta chain is from a study of blood T cell repertoires in COVID-19. Overall study: T cells, B-cell-depleted T cells, or PBMCs supplied cDNA or gDNA.

Authors' processing steps: Scientists estimated how many nucleated cells there were by amplifying reference gene primers. TCRdb's table, derived via immunoSEQ multiplex PCR, lists solely in-frame clones and lacks some. From that table come the V and J calls and clone size; the DNA was used to work out D and trimming. Among some 300,000 clones listed, around nine tenths were seen once. J was trimmed by 3 bases and V by 4 bases; bases with no gene match: 4. Germline CDR1 is SGHRS and CDR2 is YFSETQ. This CDR3 spans 14 amino acids. Adults between roughly 18 and 89 years of age took part from 24 US areas. Assignments of participants to cohorts depended upon their own reported clinical history.

The clonotype comes from a woman aged 45-60 years who had been exposed to COVID-19. The sample consisted of PBMCs or T cells enriched from blood (not recorded which). This chain connects TRBV5-1 to TRBJ1-2; 9 bases agree with TRBD1. CDR3 coding DNA: TGCGCCAGCAGCGGAACAGGGGGCTACTATGGCTACACCTTC. This codes for CASSGTGGYYGYTF.